This T cell receptor beta chain was documented in a study of T cells in Graves' hyperthyroidism and ophthalmopathy. It was RNA transcripts that yielded the amplified TCR beta CDR3 regions. First-round RT-PCR with HTBI primers amplified the TCR CDR3 region. TCRdb processed the multiplex PCR reads anew with MiXCR; each CDR3 protein has one entry. The data contain around 420,000 distinct CDR3 sequences, 12% to 15% of them singletons. Hyperthyroidism had been newly diagnosed in patients aged 18 to 65, and its duration was under 2 months. Any patient presenting with uncontrolled infection, other autoimmune disease, pregnancy or lactation was left out. This clonotype was seen many times. The V segment lost 4 bases and the J segment 1 base; nucleotides outside the gene matches: 7. CDR3 length equals 17 residues. Germline loops: CDR1 KGHSH, CDR2 LQKENI.

V usage is TRBV18 and J usage is TRBJ2-7, with TRBD2 identical over 13 bases. The clonotype comes from a woman under 30 with Graves' hyperthyroidism. The sample comprised blood. CDR3 region: CASSQLAGGPGSYEQYF. For the CDR3, the DNA is TGTGCCAGCTCACAACTAGCGGGAGGGCCCGGGTCCTACGAGCAGTACTTC.